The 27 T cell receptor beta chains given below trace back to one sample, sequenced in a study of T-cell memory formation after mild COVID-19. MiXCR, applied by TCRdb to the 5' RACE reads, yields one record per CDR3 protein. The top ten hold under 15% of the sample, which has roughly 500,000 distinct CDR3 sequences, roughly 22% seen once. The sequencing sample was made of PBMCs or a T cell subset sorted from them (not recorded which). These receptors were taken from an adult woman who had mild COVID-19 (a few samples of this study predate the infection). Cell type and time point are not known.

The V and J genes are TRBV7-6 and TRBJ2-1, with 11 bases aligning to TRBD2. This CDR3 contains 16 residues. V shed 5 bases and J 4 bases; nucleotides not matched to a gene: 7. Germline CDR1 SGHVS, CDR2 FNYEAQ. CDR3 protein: CASSPLAGGAYNEQFF. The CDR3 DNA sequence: TGTGCCAGCAGCCCTCTAGCGGGGGGCGCTTACAATGAGCAGTTCTTC.

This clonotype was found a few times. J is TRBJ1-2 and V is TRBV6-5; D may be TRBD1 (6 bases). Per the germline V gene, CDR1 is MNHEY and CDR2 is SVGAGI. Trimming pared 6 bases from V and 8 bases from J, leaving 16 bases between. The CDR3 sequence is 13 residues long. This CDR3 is CASSLDRRNGYTF. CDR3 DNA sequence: TGTGCCAGCAGCCTAGACAGGCGGAACGGCTACACCTTC.

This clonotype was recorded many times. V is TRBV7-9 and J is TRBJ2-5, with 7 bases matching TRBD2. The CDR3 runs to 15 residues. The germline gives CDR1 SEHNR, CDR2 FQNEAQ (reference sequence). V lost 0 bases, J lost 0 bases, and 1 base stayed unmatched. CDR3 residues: CASSLAGTNQETQYF. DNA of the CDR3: TGTGCCAGCAGCTTAGCAGGGACTAACCAAGAGACCCAGTACTTC.

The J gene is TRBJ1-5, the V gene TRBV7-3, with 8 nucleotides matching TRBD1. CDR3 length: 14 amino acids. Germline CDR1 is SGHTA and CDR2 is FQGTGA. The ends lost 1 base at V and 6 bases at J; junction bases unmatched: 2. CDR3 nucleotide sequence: TGTGCCAGCAGCTTAAGCAGGGGGCGTCAGCCCCAGCATTTT. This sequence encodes CASSLSRGRQPQHF. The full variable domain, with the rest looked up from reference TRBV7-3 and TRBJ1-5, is GAGVSQTPSNKVTEKGKYVELRCDPISGHTALYWYRQSLGQGPEFLIYFQGTGAADDSGLPNDRFFAVRPEGSVSTLKIQRTERGDSAVYLCASSLSRGRQPQHFGDGTRLSIL.

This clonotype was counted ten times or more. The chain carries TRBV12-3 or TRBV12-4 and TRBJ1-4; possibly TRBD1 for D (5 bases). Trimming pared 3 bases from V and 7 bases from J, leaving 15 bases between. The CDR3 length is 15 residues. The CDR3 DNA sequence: TGTGCCAGCAGTTTTGGTGGACAAGGAGGTGAAAAACTGTTTTTT. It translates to CASSFGGQGGEKLFF.

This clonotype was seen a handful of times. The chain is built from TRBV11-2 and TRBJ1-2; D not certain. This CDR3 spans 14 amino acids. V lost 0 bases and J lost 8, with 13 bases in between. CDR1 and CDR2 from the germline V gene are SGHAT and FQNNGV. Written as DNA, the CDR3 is TGTGCCAGCAGCTTAGATTGGATGGGCCAAGGCTACACCTTC. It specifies CASSLDWMGQGYTF. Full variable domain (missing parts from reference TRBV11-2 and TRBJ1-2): EAGVAQSPRYKIIEKRQSVAFWCNPISGHATLYWYQQILGQGPKLLIQFQNNGVVDDSQLPKDRFSAERLKGVDSTLKIQPAKLEDSAVYLCASSLDWMGQGYTFGSGTRLTVV.

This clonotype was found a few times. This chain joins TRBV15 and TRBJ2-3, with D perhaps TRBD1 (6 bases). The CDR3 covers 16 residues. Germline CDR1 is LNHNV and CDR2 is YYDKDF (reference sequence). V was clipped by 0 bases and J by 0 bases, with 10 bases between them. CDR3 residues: CATSRDFGTSTDTQYF. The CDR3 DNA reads TGTGCCACCAGCAGAGATTTCGGGACAAGCACAGATACGCAGTATTTT. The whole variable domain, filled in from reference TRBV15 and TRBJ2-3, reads DAMVIQNPRYQVTQFGKPVTLSCSQTLNHNVMYWYQQKSSQAPKLLFHYYDKDFNNEADTPDNFQSRRPNTSFCFLDIRSPGLGDTAMYLCATSRDFGTSTDTQYFGPGTRLTVL.

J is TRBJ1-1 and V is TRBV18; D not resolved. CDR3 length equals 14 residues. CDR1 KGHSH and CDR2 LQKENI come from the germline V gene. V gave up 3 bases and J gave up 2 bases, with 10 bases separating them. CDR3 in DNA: TGTGCCAGCTCACCCAGTATCGGAAACACTGAAGCTTTCTTT. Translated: CASSPSIGNTEAFF.

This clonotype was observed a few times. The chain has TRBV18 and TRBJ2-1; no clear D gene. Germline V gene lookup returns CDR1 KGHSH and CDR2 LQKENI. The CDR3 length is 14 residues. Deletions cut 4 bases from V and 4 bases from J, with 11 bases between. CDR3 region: CASSHTDGYNEQFF. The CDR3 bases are TGTGCCAGCTCACACACGGACGGGTACAATGAGCAGTTCTTC. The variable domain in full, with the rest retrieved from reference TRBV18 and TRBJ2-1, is NAGVMQNPRHLVRRRGQEARLRCSPMKGHSHVYWYRQLPEEGLKFMVYLQKENIIDESGMPKERFSAEFPKEGPSILRIQQVVRGDSAAYFCASSHTDGYNEQFFGPGTRLTVL.

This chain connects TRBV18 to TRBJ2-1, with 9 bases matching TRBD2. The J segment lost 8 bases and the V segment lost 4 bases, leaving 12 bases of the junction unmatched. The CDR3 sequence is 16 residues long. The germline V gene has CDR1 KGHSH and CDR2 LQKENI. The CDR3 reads CASSRLAVSPADEQFF. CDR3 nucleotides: TGTGCCAGCTCACGACTAGCGGTCTCCCCGGCAGATGAGCAGTTCTTC.

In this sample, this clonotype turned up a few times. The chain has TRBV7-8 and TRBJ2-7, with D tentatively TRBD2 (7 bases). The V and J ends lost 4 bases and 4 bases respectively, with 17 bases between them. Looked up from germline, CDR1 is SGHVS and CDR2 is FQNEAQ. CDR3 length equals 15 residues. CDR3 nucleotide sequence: TGTGCCAGCAGCTACTACGCGGGGGCCGCTTACGAGCAGTACTTC. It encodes CASSYYAGAAYEQYF.

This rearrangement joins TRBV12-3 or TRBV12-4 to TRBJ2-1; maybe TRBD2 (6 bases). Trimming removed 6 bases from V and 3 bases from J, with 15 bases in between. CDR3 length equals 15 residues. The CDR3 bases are TGTGCCAGCAGGAGGCGGCAGGGACTCTACAATGAGCAGTTCTTC. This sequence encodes CASRRRQGLYNEQFF.

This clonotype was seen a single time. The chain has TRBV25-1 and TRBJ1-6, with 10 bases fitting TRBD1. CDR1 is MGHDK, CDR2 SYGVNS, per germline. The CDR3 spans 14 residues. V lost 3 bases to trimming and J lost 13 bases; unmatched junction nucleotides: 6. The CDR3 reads CASSETGGAGPLHF. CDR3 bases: TGTGCCAGCAGTGAGACAGGGGGCGCAGGGCCCCTCCACTTT.

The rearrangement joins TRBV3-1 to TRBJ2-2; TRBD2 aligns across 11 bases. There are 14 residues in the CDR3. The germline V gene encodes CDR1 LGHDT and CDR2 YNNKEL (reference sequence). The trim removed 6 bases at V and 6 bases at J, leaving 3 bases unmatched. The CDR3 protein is CASRRLAGPGELFF. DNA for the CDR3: TGTGCCAGCAGGCGACTAGCGGGACCCGGGGAGCTGTTTTTT. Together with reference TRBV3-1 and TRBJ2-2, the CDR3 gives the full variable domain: DTAVSQTPKYLVTQMGNDKSIKCEQNLGHDTMYWYKQDSKKFLKIMFSYNNKELIINETVPNRFSPKSPDKAHLNLHINSLELGDSAVYFCASRRLAGPGELFFGEGSRLTVL.

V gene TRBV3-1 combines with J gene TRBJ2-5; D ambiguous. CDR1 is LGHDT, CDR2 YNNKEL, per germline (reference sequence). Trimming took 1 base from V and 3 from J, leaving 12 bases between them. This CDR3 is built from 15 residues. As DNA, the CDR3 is TGTGCCAGCAGCCAAGGAGAGCAACCTGAAGAGACCCAGTACTTC. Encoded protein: CASSQGEQPEETQYF.

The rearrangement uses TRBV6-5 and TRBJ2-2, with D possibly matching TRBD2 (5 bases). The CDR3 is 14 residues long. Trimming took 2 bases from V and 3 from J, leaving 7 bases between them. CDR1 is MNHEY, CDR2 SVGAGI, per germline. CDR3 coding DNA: TGTGCCAGCAGTTACACGGGGTACACCGGGGAGCTGTTTTTT. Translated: CASSYTGYTGELFF.

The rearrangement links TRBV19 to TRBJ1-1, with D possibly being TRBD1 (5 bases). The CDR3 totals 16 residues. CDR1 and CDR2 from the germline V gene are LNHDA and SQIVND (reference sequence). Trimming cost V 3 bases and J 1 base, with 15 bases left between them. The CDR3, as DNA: TGTGCCAGTAGTATTTTATTTGGAGGACAGAACACTGAAGCTTTCTTT. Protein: CASSILFGGQNTEAFF.

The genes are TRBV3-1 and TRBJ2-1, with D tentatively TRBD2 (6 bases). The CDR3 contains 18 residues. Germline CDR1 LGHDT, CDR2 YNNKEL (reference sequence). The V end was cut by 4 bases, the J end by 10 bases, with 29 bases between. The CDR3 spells CASSPATSRGVHNGEQFF. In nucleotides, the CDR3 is TGTGCCAGCAGCCCAGCCACCTCTCGCGGGGTCCATAACGGGGAGCAGTTCTTC.

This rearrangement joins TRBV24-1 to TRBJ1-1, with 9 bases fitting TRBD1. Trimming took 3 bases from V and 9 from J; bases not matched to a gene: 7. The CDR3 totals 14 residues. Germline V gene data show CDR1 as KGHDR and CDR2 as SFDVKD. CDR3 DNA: TGTGCCACCAGTGATCAGGGGACAGGGTTCAAAGCTTTCTTT. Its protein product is CATSDQGTGFKAFF.

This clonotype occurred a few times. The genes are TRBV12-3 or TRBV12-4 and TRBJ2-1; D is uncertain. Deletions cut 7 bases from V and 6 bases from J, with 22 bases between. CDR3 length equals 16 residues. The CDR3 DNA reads TGTGCCAGCACCCAGACTCCGGACCTAACCCCCAATGAGCAGTTCTTC. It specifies CASTQTPDLTPNEQFF.

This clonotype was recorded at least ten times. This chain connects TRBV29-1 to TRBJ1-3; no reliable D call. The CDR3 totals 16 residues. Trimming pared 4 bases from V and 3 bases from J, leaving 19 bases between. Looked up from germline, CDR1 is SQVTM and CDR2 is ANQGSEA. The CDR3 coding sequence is TGCAGCGTTGGTCAAGTAGCAGGCGCCTTTGGAAACACCATATATTTT. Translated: CSVGQVAGAFGNTIYF.

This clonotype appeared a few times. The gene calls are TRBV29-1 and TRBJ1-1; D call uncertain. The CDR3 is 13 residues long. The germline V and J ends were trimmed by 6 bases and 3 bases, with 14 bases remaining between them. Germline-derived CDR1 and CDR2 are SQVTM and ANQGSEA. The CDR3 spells CSVGEGRDTEAFF. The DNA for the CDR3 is TGCAGCGTGGGAGAAGGGCGCGACACTGAAGCTTTCTTT. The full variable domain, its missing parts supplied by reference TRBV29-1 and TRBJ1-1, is SAVISQKPSRDICQRGTSLTIQCQVDSQVTMMFWYRQQPGQSLTLIATANQGSEATYESGFVIDKFPISRPNLTFSTLTVSNMSPEDSSIYLCSVGEGRDTEAFFGQGTRLTVV.

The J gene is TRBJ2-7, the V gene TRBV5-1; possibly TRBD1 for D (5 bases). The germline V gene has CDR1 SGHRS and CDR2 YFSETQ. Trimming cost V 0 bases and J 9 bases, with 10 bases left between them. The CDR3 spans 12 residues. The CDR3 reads CASSLEGVRQYF. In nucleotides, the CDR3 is TGCGCCAGCAGCTTGGAAGGGGTTCGGCAGTACTTC.

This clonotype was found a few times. DNA of the CDR3: TGTGCCACCGCCGACAGCTTGCTCAATGAGCAGTTCTTC. Protein product: CATADSLLNEQFF. The genes are TRBV24-1 and TRBJ2-1; TRBD1 might be the D (5 bases). Between the trimmed V and J ends, which lost 9 bases and 6 bases, there was a span of 14 bases. Per the germline V gene, CDR1 is KGHDR and CDR2 is SFDVKD. This CDR3 contains 13 residues.

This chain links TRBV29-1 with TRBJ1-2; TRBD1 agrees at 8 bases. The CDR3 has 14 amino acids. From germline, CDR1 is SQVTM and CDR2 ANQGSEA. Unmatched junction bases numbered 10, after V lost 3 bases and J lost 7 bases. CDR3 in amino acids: CSVDPQGAAGGYTF. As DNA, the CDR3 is TGCAGCGTTGACCCCCAGGGGGCGGCGGGTGGCTACACCTTC.

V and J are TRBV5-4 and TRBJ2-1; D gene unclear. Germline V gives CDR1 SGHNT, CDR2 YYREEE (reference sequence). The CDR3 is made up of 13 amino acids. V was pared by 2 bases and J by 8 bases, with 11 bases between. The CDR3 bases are TGTGCCAGCAGCTTCCCGGGCGGCCATGAGCAGTTCTTC. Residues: CASSFPGGHEQFF.

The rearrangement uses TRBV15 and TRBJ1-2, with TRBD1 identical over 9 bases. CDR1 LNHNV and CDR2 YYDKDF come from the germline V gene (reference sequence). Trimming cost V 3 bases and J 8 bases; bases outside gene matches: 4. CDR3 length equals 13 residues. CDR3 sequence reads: CATSSGQGYGYTF. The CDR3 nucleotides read TGTGCCACCAGCAGCGGACAGGGGTACGGCTACACCTTC.